This TCR beta chain derives from a study of blood T cell repertoires in COVID-19. About the research overall: Acute and convalescent COVID-19 specimens originated in the United States, Italy and Spain. T cells, B-cell-depleted T cells, or PBMCs provided the cDNA or gDNA that served as material.

V lost 2 bases, J lost 3 bases, and 0 bases stayed unmatched. The CDR3 length is 13 residues. Original processing notes: Reference gene primer amplification gave nucleated cell count estimates. Generated by immunoSEQ multiplex PCR, the TCRdb table keeps only in-frame clones and is missing some. D and trimming come from the DNA, and the V and J calls and clone size come from that table. The data contain roughly 110,000 clones, less than 85% of them seen just once; the ten biggest clones take up 11% to 15%. The material sequenced was peripheral blood. The chain carries TRBV12-3 or TRBV12-4 and TRBJ1-2, with 7 bases matching TRBD1. The TCR was taken from a woman in her sixties with acute or convalescent COVID-19. The CDR3 loop is CASSLTGDYGYTF. CDR3 sequence (DNA): TGTGCCAGCAGTTTAACAGGGGACTATGGCTACACCTTC.